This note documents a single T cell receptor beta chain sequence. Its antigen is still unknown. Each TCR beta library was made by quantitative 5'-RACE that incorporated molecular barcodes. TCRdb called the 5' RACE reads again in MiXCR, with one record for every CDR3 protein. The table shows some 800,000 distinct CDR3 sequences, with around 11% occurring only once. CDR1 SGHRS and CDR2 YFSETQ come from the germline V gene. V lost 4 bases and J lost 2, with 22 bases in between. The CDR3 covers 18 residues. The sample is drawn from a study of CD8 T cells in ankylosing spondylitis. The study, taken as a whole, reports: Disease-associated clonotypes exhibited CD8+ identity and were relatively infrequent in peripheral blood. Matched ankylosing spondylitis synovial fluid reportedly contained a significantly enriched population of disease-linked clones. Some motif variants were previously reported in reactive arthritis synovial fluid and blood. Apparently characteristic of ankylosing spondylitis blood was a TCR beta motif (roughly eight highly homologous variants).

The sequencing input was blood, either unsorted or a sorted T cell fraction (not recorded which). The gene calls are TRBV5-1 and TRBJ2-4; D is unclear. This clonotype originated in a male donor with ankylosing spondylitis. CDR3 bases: TGCGCCAGCAGCCTTCCCGACACCCCGAGCACGTCCAAAAACATTCAGTACTTC. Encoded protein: CASSLPDTPSTSKNIQYF.